The rows below give T cell receptor beta chains drawn from one sample of a study of graft-versus-host responses after intestinal transplantation. Their antigens remain unidentified. Data came from immunoSEQ multiplex PCR; TCRdb stores just in-frame clones and leaves some out. Among 50,000 to 75,000 clones listed, approximately 91% were seen once. Here the sequenced sample was unstimulated CD8+ T cells sorted from spleen or lymph node cells, taken before transplant. The receptors stem from a human donor who was the organ donor for an intestinal transplant. CDR3s include the opening cysteine and the closing phenylalanine or tryptophan. The D gene is left open where the match is weak. Not all rows give a size; the values are once, few, many and, for expanded clones, a class.

J gene,D gene,clone size,CDR3 length,V gene,CDR3 DNA,CDR3 protein
TRBJ2-1,TRBD1,-,13,TRBV2,TGTGCCATTTCGACAGGGAGATACAATGAGCAGTTCTTC,CAISTGRYNEQFF
TRBJ1-1,TRBD1,-,16,TRBV30,TGTGCCTGGAGTGTGGGAGGGGGGACAGGGACCACTGAAGCTTTCTTT,CAWSVGGGTGTTEAFF
TRBJ2-1,TRBD2,-,14,TRBV30,TGTGCCTGGGCCGGGACTAGCTCCTACAATGAGCAGTTCTTC,CAWAGTSSYNEQFF
TRBJ1-1,-,-,13,TRBV6-5,TGTGCCAGCAGGACGGGGGGGAACACTGAAGCTTTCTTT,CASRTGGNTEAFF
TRBJ1-5,-,-,16,TRBV10-3,TGTGCCATCAGTGAGGCCTTGTACATTAGCAATCAGCCCCAGCATTTT,CAISEALYISNQPQHF
TRBJ1-2,TRBD1,-,13,TRBV4-1,TGCGCCAGCAGCTCAGGGGGAGGTGGTGGCTACACCTTC,CASSSGGGGGYTF
TRBJ2-5,TRBD2,-,15,TRBV28,TGTGCCAGCAGTTCTCTAGCGGGAGTTCAGGAGACCCAGTACTTC,CASSSLAGVQETQYF
TRBJ2-7,TRBD2,-,17,TRBV7-9,TGTGCCAGCAGCTTAGGATCGGGGCTAGCGGGAGGCGAAGAGCAGTACTTC,CASSLGSGLAGGEEQYF
TRBJ1-2,-,-,13,TRBV7-6,TGTGCCAGCAGCTGGAGCAGATTCTATGGCTACACCTTC,CASSWSRFYGYTF
TRBJ2-5,-,-,17,TRBV9,TGTGCCAGCAGCCCCAGTCCGGGAAGTCAACGACTAGAGACCCAGTACTTC,CASSPSPGSQRLETQYF
TRBJ2-1,TRBD2,-,16,TRBV27,TGTGCCAGCCATCCCTCGGGGCTAGCGGTCTACAATGAGCAGTTCTTC,CASHPSGLAVYNEQFF
TRBJ2-1,TRBD1,-,14,TRBV6-4,TGTGCCAGCAGTGACGGACAGGGGGCCAATGAGCAGTTCTTC,CASSDGQGANEQFF
TRBJ2-1,-,-,15,TRBV11-2,TGTGCCAGCAGCTTAGGCGCGACTGCCTACAATGAGCAGTTCTTC,CASSLGATAYNEQFF
TRBJ2-7,-,-,17,TRBV18,TGTGCCAGCTCCCGCACAGCCCCGGTGACTAGCTCCTACGAGCAGTACTTC,CASSRTAPVTSSYEQYF
TRBJ2-7,-,-,15,TRBV28,TGTGCCAGCAGTTTAGTCCAGGGAAAGGTCTACGAGCAGTACTTC,CASSLVQGKVYEQYF
TRBJ2-7,TRBD2,-,17,TRBV7-9,TGTGCCAGCAGCTTAGAGGGGGAACTAGCGGGATCCTACGAGCAGTACTTC,CASSLEGELAGSYEQYF
TRBJ2-2,TRBD1,-,15,TRBV5-1,TGCGCCAGCAGCGCCCGGGACAGGAACACCGGGGAGCTGTTTTTT,CASSARDRNTGELFF
TRBJ2-7,TRBD2,-,16,TRBV4-1,TGCGCCAGCAGCCATCTTAGCGGGAGGGCCTCCCACGAGCAGTACTTC,CASSHLSGRASHEQYF
TRBJ2-1,-,-,15,TRBV13,TGTGCCAGCAGCCCGACCGGGACTTACTACAATGAGCAGTTCTTC,CASSPTGTYYNEQFF
TRBJ2-7,-,-,13,TRBV30,TGTGCCTGGAGTGCAGGGCCTGGTGACGAGCAGTACTTC,CAWSAGPGDEQYF
TRBJ2-7,-,once,13,TRBV4-1,TGCGCCAGCAGCCATACAGCCTCCTACGAGCAGTACTTC,CASSHTASYEQYF
TRBJ1-1,-,-,13,TRBV27,TGTGCCACCCAATGGGGGGGCGGAACTGAAGCTTTCTTT,CATQWGGGTEAFF
TRBJ1-2,TRBD1,-,18,TRBV30,TGTGCCTGGAGACTCCGGACAGGCATTACCACGACATACTATGGCTACACCTTC,CAWRLRTGITTTYYGYTF
TRBJ2-2,TRBD2,-,15,TRBV7-6,TGTGCCAGCAGCCGAGAAGCGGGACCGGCCGGGGAGCTGTTTTTT,CASSREAGPAGELFF
TRBJ2-3,-,-,14,TRBV7-6,TGTGCCAGCAGCTTAGTGGCGGAGACAGATACGCAGTATTTT,CASSLVAETDTQYF
TRBJ1-4,-,-,15,TRBV2,TGTGCCAGCAGTGAAGCGCGGAGCCCCGGGGAAAAACTGTTTTTT,CASSEARSPGEKLFF
TRBJ1-1,-,-,15,TRBV18,TGTGCCAGCTCACCCTGGGACATGGGGAACACTGAAGCTTTCTTT,CASSPWDMGNTEAFF
TRBJ2-1,TRBD2,-,16,TRBV6-4,TGTGCCAGCAGTGACTATGGGGGAGGGCCAGACGATGAGCAGTTCTTC,CASSDYGGGPDDEQFF
TRBJ2-1,-,-,16,TRBV9,TGTGCCAGCAGCGTAGTCGGCGCGGGGCGCTACAATGAGCAGTTCTTC,CASSVVGAGRYNEQFF
TRBJ2-7,-,-,15,TRBV7-8,TGTGCCAGCAGCTTAGGGAGGACGGCCGCCTACGAGCAGTACTTC,CASSLGRTAAYEQYF
TRBJ1-5,-,-,15,TRBV19,TGTGCCAGTAGTATCTGGGAGGCTGGTAATCAGCCCCAGCATTTT,CASSIWEAGNQPQHF
TRBJ1-1,-,-,12,TRBV7-2,TGTGCCAGCAGCTTCGATCCAGGTGAAGCTTTCTTT,CASSFDPGEAFF
TRBJ2-7,-,-,15,TRBV4-2,TGTGCCAGCAGCCAAGATGGCCAGGGGCTCCTGGAGCAGTACTTC,CASSQDGQGLLEQYF
TRBJ1-1,-,-,15,TRBV28,TGTGCCAGCAGGACAACTGACAGCCCGGAACCTGAAGCTTTCTTT,CASRTTDSPEPEAFF
TRBJ2-7,-,few,15,TRBV4-1,TGCGCCAGCAGCCAAGGCGGGACCGGGAAAGGGGAGCAGTACTTC,CASSQGGTGKGEQYF
TRBJ2-1,TRBD2,once,16,TRBV5-1,TGCGCCAGCAGCGGCACTAGCGGGAGCTTCTACAATGAGCAGTTCTTC,CASSGTSGSFYNEQFF
TRBJ2-7,-,-,14,TRBV5-1,TGCGCCAGCAGCTTTGGGTACGGGTCCTACGAGCAGTACTTC,CASSFGYGSYEQYF
TRBJ2-3,-,-,19,TRBV4-1,TGCGCCAGCAGCCAAGGAGTCTATCGTGTTGGGGGAGGCTCAGATACGCAGTATTTT,CASSQGVYRVGGGSDTQYF
TRBJ1-2,TRBD1,-,15,TRBV5-8,TGTGCCAGCAGCTTGGGAGGACAGGGGAACTATGGCTACACCTTC,CASSLGGQGNYGYTF
TRBJ2-7,TRBD2,-,13,TRBV7-2,TGTGCCAGCAGCAGTAGCGGGCCCTACGAGCAGTACTTC,CASSSSGPYEQYF
TRBJ2-1,-,-,16,TRBV2,TGTGCCAGCAGTGAGCATGGAGGGAGCTCCTACAATGAGCAGTTCTTC,CASSEHGGSSYNEQFF
TRBJ1-1,-,few,14,TRBV30,TGTGCCTGGAGTGTACCTGGGGCGAACACTGAAGCTTTCTTT,CAWSVPGANTEAFF
TRBJ2-3,TRBD2,-,17,TRBV5-1,TGCGCCAGCAGTCCGCCGGACGCGGGAGTTGGGAAAGATACGCAGTATTTT,CASSPPDAGVGKDTQYF
TRBJ1-1,-,-,17,TRBV11-2,TGTGCCAGCAGCCGTGTGGCGGGGCTTCCCCCGAACACTGAAGCTTTCTTT,CASSRVAGLPPNTEAFF
TRBJ1-1,TRBD1,-,14,TRBV27,TGTGCCAGCAGTCGGGAGCAGGGGGCTTTTGAAGCTTTCTTT,CASSREQGAFEAFF
TRBJ1-5,-,-,16,TRBV6-6,TGTGCCAGCAGTTACTCGCCAGGAGACAGGAATCAGCCCCAGCATTTT,CASSYSPGDRNQPQHF
TRBJ2-2,-,-,19,TRBV9,TGTGCCAGCAGCGTAGTTTCACAGCAAAGCCCCTGGAACACCGGGGAGCTGTTTTTT,CASSVVSQQSPWNTGELFF
TRBJ1-1,-,-,15,TRBV18,TGTGCCAGCTCACCACCGGTCGGGGGAAACACTGAAGCTTTCTTT,CASSPPVGGNTEAFF
TRBJ2-2,TRBD2,-,16,TRBV28,TGTGCCAGCACCAGGCTAGCGGGAGTGAACACCGGGGAGCTGTTTTTT,CASTRLAGVNTGELFF
TRBJ2-3,TRBD2,-,15,TRBV7-2,TGTGCCAGCAGCCTTGCGGGACTAGCGGGAGATACGCAGTATTTT,CASSLAGLAGDTQYF
TRBJ1-5,-,few,16,TRBV28,TGTGCCAGCAGTTTCATAGTAGGGGGGGACTATCAGCCCCAGCATTTT,CASSFIVGGDYQPQHF
TRBJ1-1,-,-,14,TRBV18,TGTGCCAGCTCACCCCAGCGTATGAACACTGAAGCTTTCTTT,CASSPQRMNTEAFF
TRBJ2-7,-,-,13,TRBV7-8,TGTGCCAGCACGTTAATCGGCTCCTACGAGCAGTACTTC,CASTLIGSYEQYF
TRBJ2-1,TRBD2,-,16,TRBV7-2,TGTGCCAGCAGTAAAAGACGGGAGGGCCCAGGAAATGAGCAGTTCTTC,CASSKRREGPGNEQFF